Below, 23 T cell receptor beta chains from the same sample are listed, as sequenced in a study of OX40 agonist ivuxolimab in advanced cancers. Using immunoSEQ multiplex PCR, the repertoire was profiled, and TCRdb retains in-frame clones only, with some absent. This table holds about 100,000 clones, 90% found once. Sequenced material: CD4+ or CD8+ T cells sorted from blood, taken in a trial of the OX40 agonist ivuxolimab. The receptor set was obtained from an adult with an advanced solid tumor such as melanoma, head and neck, liver or kidney cancer.

The chain uses TRBV11-1 and TRBJ2-1, with D maybe TRBD1 (6 bases). This CDR3 is 14 amino acids long. V lost 1 base and J lost 10, with 14 bases in between. Germline CDR1 SGHAT, CDR2 FQDESV (reference sequence). The CDR3 region has the DNA TGTGCCAGCAGCTTAGATCAGGGGTATAAAGAGCAGTTCTTC. Protein: CASSLDQGYKEQFF. The full variable domain, its missing parts supplied by reference TRBV11-1 and TRBJ2-1, is EAEVAQSPRYKITEKSQAVAFWCDPISGHATLYWYRQILGQGPELLVQFQDESVVDDSQLPKDRFSAERLKGVDSTLKIQPAELGDSAMYLCASSLDQGYKEQFFGPGTRLTVL.

The chain has TRBV11-1 and TRBJ1-2, with D possibly matching TRBD1 (5 bases). The CDR3 totals 13 residues. The germline V gene has CDR1 SGHAT and CDR2 FQDESV (reference sequence). V lost 5 bases and J 2 bases, leaving 9 bases between the germline ends. DNA for the CDR3: TGTGCCAGCAGCATCGGGACCAACTATGGCTACACCTTC. It yields the protein CASSIGTNYGYTF.

This chain links TRBV7-3 with TRBJ2-1; D gene ambiguous. The V gene lost 0 bases and the J gene lost 8 bases, with 14 bases spanning the gap. The length of the CDR3 is 15 residues. Germline CDR1 is SGHTA and CDR2 is FQGTGA. The CDR3 protein is CASSLTSSLGDEQFF. The CDR3 region has the DNA TGTGCCAGCAGCTTAACGTCAAGCCTGGGCGATGAGCAGTTCTTC. The full variable domain, its missing parts supplied by reference TRBV7-3 and TRBJ2-1, is GAGVSQTPSNKVTEKGKYVELRCDPISGHTALYWYRQSLGQGPEFLIYFQGTGAADDSGLPNDRFFAVRPEGSVSTLKIQRTERGDSAVYLCASSLTSSLGDEQFFGPGTRLTVL.

The chain recombines TRBV27 with TRBJ1-6; D ambiguous. Germline V lookup: CDR1 MNHEY, CDR2 SMNVEV (reference sequence). The CDR3 extends over 14 amino acids. V lost 5 bases to trimming and J lost 6 bases, with 11 bases between them. CDR3 nucleotides: TGTGCCAGCAGTCTCCGACGGTTTAATTCACCCCTCCACTTT. It translates to CASSLRRFNSPLHF.

This chain links TRBV29-1 with TRBJ2-3; TRBD2 agrees at 12 bases. The germline gives CDR1 SQVTM, CDR2 ANQGSEA. Trimming at V came to 7 bases and at J to 4 bases, leaving 6 bases not matched to a gene. The CDR3 is made up of 14 amino acids. The CDR3 coding sequence is TGCAGCGGACAGACTAGCGGGAGATCAGATACGCAGTATTTT. Its translation: CSGQTSGRSDTQYF.

The CDR3 loop is CASSPRAGGPGEQFF. CDR3 coding DNA: TGTGCCAGCTCACCACGAGCGGGAGGGCCTGGGGAGCAGTTCTTC. The rearrangement links TRBV18 to TRBJ2-1; 10 bases are shared with TRBD2. Germline V CDR1 and CDR2: KGHSH, LQKENI. The CDR3 is made up of 15 amino acids. With V trimmed by 1 base and J by 10 bases, 7 bases remained unmatched.

The V and J genes are TRBV18 and TRBJ2-5; D not certain. CDR1 and CDR2 from the germline V gene are KGHSH and LQKENI. This CDR3 comprises 15 residues. V was shortened by 6 bases and J by 0 bases, with 14 bases between the two germline ends. The CDR3 DNA sequence: TGTGCCAGCTCCCCCGGTCGGAAGTACCAAGAGACCCAGTACTTC. Amino acid sequence: CASSPGRKYQETQYF.

This clone turned up a few times. The chain employs TRBV28 and TRBJ2-5; D gene uncertain. CDR3 length equals 16 residues. The V end lost 3 bases, the J end lost 2 bases, and 16 bases lay between the germline ends. The V gene's germline CDR1 is MDHEN and CDR2 SYDVKM. Written as DNA, the CDR3 is TGTGCCAGCAGTTTTCTGGGCGGACGCCGACAAGAGACCCAGTACTTC. It yields the protein CASSFLGGRRQETQYF.

The J gene is TRBJ1-2, the V gene TRBV28; 7 bases fit TRBD1. The CDR3 consists of 16 residues. Per germline, CDR1 MDHEN and CDR2 SYDVKM. V shed 8 bases, J shed 1 base, and the junction held 13 bases outside the gene matches. In DNA form, the CDR3 reads TGTGCCAGCGAAGGACAGGCCTCGACACTTAACTATGGCTACACCTTC. This encodes CASEGQASTLNYGYTF.

This rearrangement joins TRBV19 to TRBJ2-7; D remains ambiguous. Per germline, CDR1 LNHDA and CDR2 SQIVND (reference sequence). Trimming cost V 4 bases and J 0 bases, with 10 bases left between them. The CDR3 length is 14 residues. The CDR3 loop reads CASSSNSISYEQYF. The DNA for the CDR3 is TGTGCCAGTAGTAGCAACAGCATCTCCTACGAGCAGTACTTC.

This clone has a single count. The chain couples TRBV6-6 to TRBJ2-2; no definite D call. The germline CDR1 and CDR2 sequences are MNHNY and SVGAGI (reference sequence). CDR3 length equals 13 residues. V dropped 5 bases and J dropped 3 bases, with 7 bases sitting between them. This CDR3 reads CASSLGYTGELFF. The CDR3 DNA reads as TGTGCCAGCAGTCTCGGATACACCGGGGAGCTGTTTTTT.

The chain is built from TRBV5-6 and TRBJ2-1; no reliable D call. The CDR3 covers 12 residues. Germline CDR1 SGHDT, CDR2 YYEEEE. V lost 1 base, J lost 5 bases, and 4 bases lay in between. CDR3 sequence: CASSLRNNEQFF. The CDR3 DNA reads TGTGCCAGCAGCTTGCGAAACAATGAGCAGTTCTTC.

CDR3 nucleotide sequence: TGTGCCAGCAGCTTGCGCGGCGCAGATACGCAGTATTTT. Its translation: CASSLRGADTQYF. This rearrangement joins TRBV5-6 to TRBJ2-3, with D unresolved. Trimming stripped 1 base from V and 4 bases from J, with 7 bases between. This CDR3 has 13 amino acids. Germline CDR1 reads SGHDT; CDR2 reads YYEEEE.

The chain employs TRBV7-9 and TRBJ2-2; the match to TRBD2 covers 13 bases. Looked up from germline, CDR1 is SEHNR and CDR2 is FQNEAQ (reference sequence). The ends lost 5 bases at V and 5 bases at J; junction bases unmatched: 11. This CDR3 has 18 amino acids. Here the CDR3 DNA reads TGTGCCAGCAGCATATGGACTAGCGGGAGAGTAATTACCGGGGAGCTGTTTTTT. This encodes CASSIWTSGRVITGELFF.

The chain couples TRBV6-7 to TRBJ2-2; 8 bases line up with TRBD1. TRBV6-7 is an ORF for which the function is uncertain. The trim removed 4 bases at V and 3 bases at J, leaving 4 bases unmatched. The CDR3 is made up of 15 amino acids. In nucleotides, the CDR3 is TGTGCCAGCAGTTCAGGACAGGGTGACACCGGGGAGCTGTTTTTT. Its protein product is CASSSGQGDTGELFF.

The rearrangement links TRBV5-1 to TRBJ1-2; a weak D match, TRBD1 (5 bases). Germline values: CDR1 SGHRS, CDR2 YFSETQ. CDR3 length: 13 residues. V lost 3 bases and J lost 3, with 9 bases in between. The CDR3 here is CASSSGSDYGYTF. In DNA form, the CDR3 reads TGCGCCAGCAGCTCAGGGTCGGACTATGGCTACACCTTC.

The chain links TRBV4-3 to TRBJ1-1; 9 bases are shared with TRBD1. This CDR3 contains 13 residues. V shed 4 bases, J shed 3 bases, and the junction held 0 bases outside the gene matches. Germline V lookup: CDR1 LGHNA, CDR2 YSLEER. The CDR3 coding sequence is TGCGCCAGCAGCCGGGACAGGGACACTGAAGCTTTCTTT. This codes for CASSRDRDTEAFF.

The rearrangement uses TRBV28 and TRBJ1-4; 8 nucleotides match TRBD1. Trimming cost V 4 bases and J 8 bases; bases outside gene matches: 12. This CDR3 spans 16 amino acids. Germline CDR1 and CDR2: MDHEN and SYDVKM. The DNA of the CDR3 is TGTGCCAGCAGTTCGGGATTGACAGGGGTTGGGGAAAAACTGTTTTTT. Translation: CASSSGLTGVGEKLFF.

This clone was counted once. The gene calls are TRBV5-1 and TRBJ1-5; TRBD1 matches 8 bases. J was trimmed by 0 bases and V by 1 base; bases with no gene match: 18. Germline V gene lookup returns CDR1 SGHRS and CDR2 YFSETQ. The CDR3 runs 21 residues. The CDR3, as DNA: TGCGCCAGCAGCTTGTCTTCTTACAGGGGGTTAATCGCCTATAGCAATCAGCCCCAGCATTTT. It is translated as CASSLSSYRGLIAYSNQPQHF.

The CDR3 DNA reads as TGTGCCAGCAGTGCAGGGGACACTGAAGCTTTCTTT. It encodes CASSAGDTEAFF. V is TRBV28 and J is TRBJ1-1; the D gene is possibly TRBD1 (6 bases). Germline values: CDR1 MDHEN, CDR2 SYDVKM. V dropped 5 bases and J dropped 3 bases, with 7 bases sitting between them. The CDR3 sequence is 12 residues long.

The chain employs TRBV5-4 and TRBJ1-2; D is ambiguous. The V gene lost 1 base and the J gene lost 3 bases, with 7 bases spanning the gap. This CDR3 is built from 13 residues. Germline V gene data show CDR1 as SGHNT and CDR2 as YYREEE (reference sequence). In DNA, the CDR3 is TGTGCCAGCAGCTTGAAGGGTGACTATGGCTACACCTTC. Translating gives CASSLKGDYGYTF.

This chain connects TRBV10-1 to TRBJ2-5; D not certain. Germline V gene sequence: CDR1 WNHNN, CDR2 SYGVQD (reference sequence). The CDR3 is made up of 13 amino acids. V was trimmed by 0 bases and J by 2 bases, leaving 4 bases between them. This CDR3 reads CASSESRQETQYF. DNA of the CDR3: TGCGCCAGCAGTGAGTCGAGGCAAGAGACCCAGTACTTC.

The gene calls are TRBV4-2 and TRBJ2-1, with 9 bases that match TRBD2. This CDR3 is 18 amino acids long. The germline V gene has CDR1 LGHNA and CDR2 YNFKEQ. The trim removed 1 base at V and 2 bases at J, leaving 9 bases unmatched. The CDR3 reads CASSQVGGAGGPYNEQFF. The CDR3 DNA follows: TGTGCCAGCAGCCAAGTAGGGGGAGCGGGAGGACCCTACAATGAGCAGTTCTTC.